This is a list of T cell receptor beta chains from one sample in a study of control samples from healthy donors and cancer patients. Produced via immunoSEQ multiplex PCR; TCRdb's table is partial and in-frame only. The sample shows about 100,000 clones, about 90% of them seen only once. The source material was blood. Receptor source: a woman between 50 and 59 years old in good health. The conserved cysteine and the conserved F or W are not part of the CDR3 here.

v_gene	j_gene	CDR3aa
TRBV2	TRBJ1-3	ASTPSHSGNTIY
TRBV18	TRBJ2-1	ASSLNRRENNEQF
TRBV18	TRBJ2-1	ASSQQGTYNEQF
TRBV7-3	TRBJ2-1	ASSLRSGGASEQF
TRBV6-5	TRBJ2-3	ASSYGSMGVTDTQY
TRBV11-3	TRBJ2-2	ASSRSQGGTGELF
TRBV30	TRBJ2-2	AWRVAGQLNTGELF
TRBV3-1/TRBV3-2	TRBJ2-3	ASSRQDWGRSDTQY
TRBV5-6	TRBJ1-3	ASSLVTTGSGNTIY
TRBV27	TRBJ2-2	ATKTSGRSNTGELF
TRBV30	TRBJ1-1	ACRDRGPKNTEAF
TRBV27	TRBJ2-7	ASSFAGGEQY
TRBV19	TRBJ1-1	ASSINAGTGRNTEAF
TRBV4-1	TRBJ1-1	ASSHRQGNTEAF
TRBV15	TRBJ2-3	ATSREPSGVGTDTQY
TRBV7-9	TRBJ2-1	ASSLGSSRDNEQF
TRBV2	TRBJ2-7	ASIDGSYEQY
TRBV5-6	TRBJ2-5	ASSLMGDREETQY
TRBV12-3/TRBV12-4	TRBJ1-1	ATLGLLAEAF
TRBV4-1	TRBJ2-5	ASSQPTSGRGKTQY
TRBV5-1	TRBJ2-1	ASSLYAGISTDEQF
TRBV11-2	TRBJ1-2	ASSFQGGYGYT
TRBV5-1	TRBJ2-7	ASSWSETIYEQY
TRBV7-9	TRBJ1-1	ASSNRVGGGNTEAF
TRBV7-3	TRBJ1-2	ASSPSREHGYT
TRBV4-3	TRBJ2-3	ASSLWGGADTQY
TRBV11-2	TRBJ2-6	ASSLGGPPSSGANVLT
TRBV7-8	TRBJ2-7	ASSLGAGLNEQY
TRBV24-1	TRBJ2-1	ATSDFTRGNEQF
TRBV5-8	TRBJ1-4	ASSSIPGRFGEKLF
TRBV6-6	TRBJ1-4	ASRLGTRGTNEKLF
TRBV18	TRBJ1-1	ASSLASSGGGTEAF
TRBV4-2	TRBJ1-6	ASSQDLQGTNSPLH
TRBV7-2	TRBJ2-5	ASSLGDPGGETQY
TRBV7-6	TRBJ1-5	ASSLEGTGSQPQH
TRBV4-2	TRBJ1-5	ASSQATGGNQPQH
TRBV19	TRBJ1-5	ASSLMGQGPQH
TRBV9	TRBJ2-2	ASSVGQGGNTGELF
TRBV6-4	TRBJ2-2	ASSDSAQNTGELF
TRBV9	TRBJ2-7	ASSVNEQY
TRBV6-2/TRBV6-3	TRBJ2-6	ASSRQGATRSGANVLT
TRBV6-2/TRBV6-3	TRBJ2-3	ASSYQAGVIAGGTDTQY
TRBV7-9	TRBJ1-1	ASSLMGGKDEAF
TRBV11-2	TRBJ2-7	ATNPGGRDEQY
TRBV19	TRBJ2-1	ASTGTYNEQF
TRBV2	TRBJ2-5	ASSEQQGIETQY
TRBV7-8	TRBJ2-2	ASSFMRGSTGELF
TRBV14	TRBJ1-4	ASSQELWGGSEKLF
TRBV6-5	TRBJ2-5	ASRTVRGQKETQY
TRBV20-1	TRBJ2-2	SASSGLAFSGELF